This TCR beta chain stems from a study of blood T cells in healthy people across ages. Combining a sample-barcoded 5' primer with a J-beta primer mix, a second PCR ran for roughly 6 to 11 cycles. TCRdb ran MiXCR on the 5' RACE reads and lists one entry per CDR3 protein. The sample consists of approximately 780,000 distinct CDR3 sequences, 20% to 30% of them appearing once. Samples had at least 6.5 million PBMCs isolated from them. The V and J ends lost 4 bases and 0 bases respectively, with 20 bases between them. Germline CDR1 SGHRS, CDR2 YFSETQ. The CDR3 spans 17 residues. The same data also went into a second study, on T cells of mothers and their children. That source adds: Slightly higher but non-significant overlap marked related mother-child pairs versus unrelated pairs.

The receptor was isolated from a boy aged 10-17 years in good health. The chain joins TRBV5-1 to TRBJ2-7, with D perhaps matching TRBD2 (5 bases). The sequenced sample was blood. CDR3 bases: TGCGCCAGCAGCCACCCGGCAAGAGGGAGTACCTCCTACGAGCAGTACTTC. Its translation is CASSHPARGSTSYEQYF.